These T cell receptor beta chains were read from a single sample in a study of shared clonotypes between healthy human individuals. This table comes from immunoSEQ multiplex PCR, and its TCRdb copy is limited to in-frame clones, with some not included. This sample has 2 million to 2.5 million clones, with 93% found just once. Input material: naive CD4+ T cells from PBMCs. Receptor source: a man younger than 35 in good health. Some clones in this sample may be carry-over from other donors' samples. Both conserved end residues are part of each CDR3. Fields, in order: V gene, J gene, D gene, clone size, CDR3 protein, CDR3 DNA. A D gene is named only where the DNA matches it firmly. Part of the rows lack a size; the others show once, few, many or a class for expanded clones.

TRBV5-1	TRBJ1-1	-	-	CASSLASGRRTEAFF	TGCGCCAGCAGCTTGGCGTCGGGCAGGCGGACTGAAGCTTTCTTT
TRBV12-1	TRBJ2-7	-	-	CASSFVIRFRGLYEQYF	TGTGCCAGCAGCTTTGTAATCCGTTTTCGCGGGTTATACGAGCAGTACTTC
TRBV7-6	TRBJ1-5	-	once	CASSLAPGRDISNQPQHF	TGTGCCAGCAGCTTAGCGCCCGGGAGGGATATAAGCAATCAGCCCCAGCATTTT
TRBV5-1	TRBJ2-7	TRBD1	-	CASKQGQATYEQYF	TGCGCCAGCAAGCAGGGACAGGCGACCTACGAGCAGTACTTC
TRBV5-1	TRBJ2-1	TRBD2	-	CASSRGTSGTIDEQFF	TGCGCCAGCAGCCGCGGGACTAGCGGCACGATCGATGAGCAGTTCTTC
TRBV6-1	TRBJ2-3	TRBD2	-	CASSVGLAVTDTQYF	TGTGCCAGCAGTGTAGGACTAGCGGTCACAGATACGCAGTATTTT
TRBV28	TRBJ1-1	-	once	CASSPGGAENTEAFF	TGTGCCAGCAGTCCGGGGGGGGCCGAGAACACTGAAGCTTTCTTT
TRBV28	TRBJ2-3	-	-	CASSPIGATDTQYF	TGTGCCAGCAGCCCCATAGGGGCTACAGATACGCAGTATTTT
TRBV6-1	TRBJ1-4	-	-	CASIRVAGEKLFF	TGTGCCAGCATTCGAGTGGCTGGGGAAAAACTGTTTTTT
TRBV18	TRBJ2-1	TRBD2	-	CASSPFRSGNLRNEQFF	TGTGCCAGCTCGCCCTTTCGTAGCGGGAACCTAAGGAATGAGCAGTTCTTC
TRBV5-1	TRBJ1-1	-	-	CASSSRWNTEAFF	TGCGCCAGCAGCTCCCGGTGGAACACTGAAGCTTTCTTT
TRBV30	TRBJ2-5	-	-	CAWSRHWETQYF	TGTGCCTGGAGTCGTCATTGGGAGACCCAGTACTTC
TRBV28	TRBJ1-4	-	-	CASSLWVGGEKLFF	TGTGCCAGCAGTTTATGGGTTGGAGGAGAAAAACTGTTTTTT
TRBV7-2	TRBJ1-3	-	-	CASSPDSSGNTIYF	TGTGCCAGCAGCCCGGACAGCTCTGGAAACACCATATATTTT
TRBV2	TRBJ2-1	TRBD2	-	CASSEPGLADRRNEQFF	TGTGCCAGCAGTGAACCGGGACTAGCGGACCGACGCAATGAGCAGTTCTTC
TRBV7-6	TRBJ2-1	-	-	CASSLGPDEQFF	TGTGCCAGCAGCTTAGGGCCTGATGAGCAGTTCTTC
TRBV28	TRBJ2-4	TRBD2	-	CASSFPFAGGRNIQYF	TGTGCCAGCAGTTTCCCATTTGCGGGAGGGCGAAACATTCAGTACTTC
TRBV5-6	TRBJ1-5	-	-	CASRPYSGGGNQPQHF	TGTGCCAGCAGACCATACTCGGGTGGGGGCAATCAGCCCCAGCATTTT
TRBV5-8	TRBJ1-1	-	-	CASSPPVEGWDTEAFF	TGTGCCAGCAGCCCACCCGTGGAGGGATGGGACACTGAAGCTTTCTTT
TRBV30	TRBJ1-5	-	once	CAWSADPQGQPQHF	TGTGCCTGGAGTGCGGACCCACAGGGTCAGCCCCAGCATTTT
TRBV5-5	TRBJ1-2	-	-	CASSLDGRGSYGYTF	TGTGCCAGCAGCTTGGACGGCAGGGGATCCTATGGCTACACCTTC
TRBV28	TRBJ1-1	TRBD1	-	CASSWTGEAEAFF	TGTGCCAGCAGCTGGACAGGGGAGGCTGAAGCTTTCTTT
TRBV27	TRBJ2-3	-	-	CASSFSGQGPLLDTQYF	TGTGCCAGCAGTTTTTCGGGTCAGGGCCCATTGTTAGATACGCAGTATTTT
TRBV9	TRBJ1-1	-	-	CASSVDAGVNTEAFF	TGTGCCAGCAGCGTAGATGCAGGGGTGAACACTGAAGCTTTCTTT
TRBV19	TRBJ2-3	-	-	CASSMVIGPDTQYF	TGTGCCAGTAGTATGGTCATTGGCCCAGATACGCAGTATTTT
TRBV7-9	TRBJ1-3	-	-	CASSLQESGNTIYF	TGTGCCAGCAGCTTACAGGAGTCTGGAAACACCATATATTTT
TRBV19	TRBJ2-1	TRBD2	once	CASRVAGAVHEQFF	TGTGCCAGTAGGGTAGCGGGAGCGGTTCATGAGCAGTTCTTC
TRBV7-2	TRBJ2-3	TRBD2	-	CASSSSGSSYTQYF	TGTGCCAGCAGCTCGAGCGGGAGTTCCTATACGCAGTATTTT
TRBV5-1	TRBJ2-7	TRBD2	-	CASRTSVQFHEQYF	TGCGCCAGCAGAACTAGCGTCCAATTCCACGAGCAGTACTTC
TRBV5-5	TRBJ2-7	-	-	CASSLGARLSYEQYF	TGTGCCAGCAGCTTGGGGGCCCGCCTCTCCTACGAGCAGTACTTC
TRBV9	TRBJ2-7	TRBD2	-	CASSVGGPSGSSYEQYF	TGTGCCAGCAGCGTAGGCGGGCCTAGCGGTAGCTCCTACGAGCAGTACTTC
TRBV30	TRBJ1-5	TRBD1	few	CAWTGTGRNQPQHF	TGTGCCTGGACCGGGACAGGGCGCAATCAGCCCCAGCATTTT
TRBV5-1	TRBJ2-2	-	-	CASSLGSTNTGELFF	TGCGCCAGCAGCTTGGGGTCAACGAACACCGGGGAGCTGTTTTTT
TRBV19	TRBJ2-7	-	-	CASSIDPAVSYEQYF	TGTGCCAGTAGTATAGATCCGGCGGTCTCCTACGAGCAGTACTTC
TRBV28	TRBJ2-5	TRBD1	-	CASGQGGALGETQYF	TGTGCCAGCGGACAGGGTGGAGCACTAGGGGAGACCCAGTACTTC
TRBV28	TRBJ2-5	-	-	CASSFSNYQETQYF	TGTGCCAGCAGTTTCTCTAATTACCAAGAGACCCAGTACTTC
TRBV7-6	TRBJ2-7	-	-	CASSAAVPPGARQYEQYF	TGTGCCAGCAGCGCAGCGGTCCCGCCGGGGGCCCGTCAGTACGAGCAGTACTTC